This TCR beta chain was recorded in a study of T cell repertoires in cytomegalovirus infection. Turning to the study itself: Both a matching HLA type and CMV infection were indicated by public TCR beta signatures.

The CDR3 consists of 13 residues. The ends were cut back, 5 bases at V and 7 bases at J, with 9 bases in the middle. Germline CDR1 reads SEHNR; CDR2 reads FQNEAQ (reference sequence). This clonotype was detected a few times. Its specificity is unknown. Study-wide points: CMV-specific TCR beta clonotypes restricted by HLA-C dominated the ex vivo response. Pooled public TCR beta family frequency picked out CMV carriers with the relevant HLA.

TCRdb analysed the reads with MiXCR anew, one entry per CDR3 protein. This sample has about 490,000 distinct CDR3 sequences, with about 15% found just once. This TCR came from a human donor in good health (CMV status not recorded). Some clones in this sample may be carry-over from other donors' samples. This chain links TRBV7-9 with TRBJ1-6, with D uncertain. Material for sequencing was CD8+ T cells from PBMCs. This chain's CDR3 is CASSGPQNSPLHF. The DNA of the CDR3 is TGTGCCAGCAGCGGACCCCAGAATTCACCCCTCCACTTT.